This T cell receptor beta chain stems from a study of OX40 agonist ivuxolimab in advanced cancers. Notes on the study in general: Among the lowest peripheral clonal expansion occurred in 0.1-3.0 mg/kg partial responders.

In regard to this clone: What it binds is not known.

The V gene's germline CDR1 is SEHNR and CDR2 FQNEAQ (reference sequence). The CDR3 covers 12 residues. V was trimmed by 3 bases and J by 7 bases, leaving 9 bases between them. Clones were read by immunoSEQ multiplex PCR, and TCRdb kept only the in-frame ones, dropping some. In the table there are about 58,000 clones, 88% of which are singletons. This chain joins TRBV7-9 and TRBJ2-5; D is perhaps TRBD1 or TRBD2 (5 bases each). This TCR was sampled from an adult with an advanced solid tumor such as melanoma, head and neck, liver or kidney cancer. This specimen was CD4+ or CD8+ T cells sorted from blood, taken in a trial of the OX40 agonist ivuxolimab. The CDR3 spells CASSLGEGTQYF. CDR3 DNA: TGTGCCAGCAGCTTGGGGGAAGGGACCCAGTACTTC.